This passage covers 10 T cell receptor beta chains from one sample sequenced in a study of cytomegalovirus exposure and HLA in healthy donors. Here immunoSEQ multiplex PCR was the method, and the copy in TCRdb shows in-frame clones only, minus some. Of 250,000 to 350,000 clones listed, around 87% are singletons. The material sequenced was PBMCs. The receptors shown here come from a woman aged 18-35 years in good health and CMV-seronegative.

V gene TRBV29-1 combines with J gene TRBJ1-1; D is unresolved. The CDR3 consists of 13 residues. Per germline, CDR1 SQVTM and CDR2 ANQGSEA. Between the trimmed V and J ends, which lost 4 bases and 1 base, there was a span of 10 bases. This CDR3 is CSVAVGGNTEAFF. CDR3 in DNA: TGCAGCGTTGCAGTCGGCGGGAACACTGAAGCTTTCTTT.

The chain uses TRBV2 and TRBJ1-1, with 10 bases identical to TRBD1. This CDR3 spans 16 amino acids. Germline loops: CDR1 SNHLY, CDR2 FYNNEI. Trimming removed 4 bases from V and 6 bases from J; junction bases left unmatched: 11. CDR3 amino acids: CASSVPRDRGEAEAFF. Here the CDR3 DNA reads TGTGCCAGCAGTGTTCCGCGGGACAGGGGAGAGGCTGAAGCTTTCTTT. The full variable domain, completed using reference TRBV2 and TRBJ1-1, is EPEVTQTPSHQVTQMGQEVILRCVPISNHLYFYWYRQILGQKVEFLVSFYNNEISEKSEIFDDQFSVERPDGSNFTLKIRSTKLEDSAMYFCASSVPRDRGEAEAFFGQGTRLTVV.

V is TRBV7-6 and J is TRBJ2-1, with 7 bases matching TRBD1. The length of the CDR3 is 15 residues. The V gene end was trimmed by 5 bases and the J gene end by 4 bases; junction bases not matched to a gene: 8. CDR1 is SGHVS and CDR2 is FNYEAQ in the germline V gene. The CDR3 nucleotides are TGTGCCAGCAGCACGTTGAGGGGGCGATACAATGAGCAGTTCTTC. This translates into CASSTLRGRYNEQFF.

This clone was recorded only once. The chain employs TRBV28 and TRBJ2-7, with D possibly TRBD2 on 7 matching bases. Trimming removed 3 bases from V and 7 bases from J, with 13 bases in between. Germline V gives CDR1 MDHEN, CDR2 SYDVKM. The CDR3 is made up of 13 amino acids. In DNA, the CDR3 is TGTGCCAGCAGTTTTGGGGGGGGCAATGAGCAGTACTTC. It yields the protein CASSFGGGNEQYF. Complete variable domain (other parts from reference TRBV28 and TRBJ2-7): DVKVTQSSRYLVKRTGEKVFLECVQDMDHENMFWYRQDPGLGLRLIYFSYDVKMKEKGDIPEGYSVSREKKERFSLILESASTNQTSMYLCASSFGGGNEQYFGPGTRLTVT.

The rearrangement joins TRBV2 to TRBJ1-5; 7 bases line up with TRBD1. Germline assignment: CDR1 SNHLY and CDR2 FYNNEI. V lost 6 bases to trimming and J lost 0 bases; unmatched junction nucleotides: 14. The CDR3 totals 18 residues. The CDR3 region is CASSRDRASYYSNQPQHF. For the CDR3, the DNA is TGTGCCAGCAGCCGGGACAGAGCATCCTACTATAGCAATCAGCCCCAGCATTTT. Together with reference TRBV2 and TRBJ1-5, the CDR3 gives the full variable domain: EPEVTQTPSHQVTQMGQEVILRCVPISNHLYFYWYRQILGQKVEFLVSFYNNEISEKSEIFDDQFSVERPDGSNFTLKIRSTKLEDSAMYFCASSRDRASYYSNQPQHFGDGTRLSIL.

The chain is built from TRBV29-1 and TRBJ2-7, with 15 positions matching TRBD2. Germline V gene sequence: CDR1 SQVTM, CDR2 ANQGSEA. CDR3 length: 17 amino acids. V lost 6 bases to trimming and J lost 0 bases; unmatched junction nucleotides: 9. The CDR3 coding sequence is TGCAGCGTCGTCCCGGGACTAGCGGGAGGCGGCTCCTACGAGCAGTACTTC. Encoded protein: CSVVPGLAGGGSYEQYF.

J is TRBJ1-1 and V is TRBV5-1; TRBD1 is a possible D gene (5 bases). Trimming removed 4 bases at V and 4 bases at J, with 14 bases between. Germline assignment: CDR1 SGHRS and CDR2 YFSETQ. The CDR3 runs 14 residues. The CDR3 here is CASSPHQGSTEAFF. For the CDR3, the DNA is TGCGCCAGCAGCCCCCACCAGGGATCCACTGAAGCTTTCTTT.

The chain has TRBV5-1 and TRBJ1-1; TRBD1 matches at 7 bases. V shed 4 bases, J shed 5 bases, and the junction held 14 bases outside the gene matches. This CDR3 is 16 amino acids long. Germline V gene sequence: CDR1 SGHRS, CDR2 YFSETQ. In DNA, the CDR3 is TGCGCCAGCAGCCGCCTAGAAAAGGGGGCGCGGACTGAAGCTTTCTTT. It translates to CASSRLEKGARTEAFF.

V usage is TRBV18 and J usage is TRBJ2-7; 7 bases match TRBD1. CDR1 and CDR2 from the germline V gene are KGHSH and LQKENI. Trimming cost V 2 bases and J 3 bases; bases outside gene matches: 7. This CDR3 comprises 15 residues. CDR3 sequence (DNA): TGTGCCAGCTCACCATCTGAAGGGGGCGTCTACGAGCAGTACTTC. This encodes CASSPSEGGVYEQYF.

V usage is TRBV9 and J usage is TRBJ1-2; 9 positions match TRBD1. V trimming: 3 bases; J trimming: 7 bases; junction bases outside the gene matches: 7. This CDR3 is built from 14 residues. Per the germline V gene, CDR1 is SGDLS and CDR2 is YYNGEE. The CDR3 spells CASSERTGAFGYTF. DNA for the CDR3: TGTGCCAGCAGCGAGAGGACAGGGGCCTTTGGCTACACCTTC.